The source of this TCR beta chain is a study of beta chain features in type 1 diabetes (dated by TCRdb to about 2018). In the study overall: No differences in mean age, gender distribution, total cell number or subset yield were found between patients and healthy donors. Naive and central memory subsets were obtained from all 30 or so donors, but regulatory and stem cell-like memory subsets were isolated from only 8 patients and roughly 8 healthy donors. Across all samples, around 100 million sorted cells were examined, and cell number per subset correlated strongly with RNA yield. In the study, TCRB repertoires of sorted circulating CD4+ T cell subsets from recently diagnosed type 1 diabetes patients were compared with those of matched healthy donors. Results and caveats for the whole study, not just this receptor: The naive, central memory and regulatory TCRB repertoires appeared to resemble one another more closely among patients than among healthy donors. PCR might favor shorter templates, but patient and control samples were amplified and corrected together, so any skew would affect both groups equally. At VDJ recombination sites, patients with type 1 diabetes made fewer insertions and deleted more nucleotides, a pattern implying thymic rearrangement abnormalities. Type 1 diabetes patients showed a moderate but significant shortening of TCRB CDR3 length in all four CD4+ subsets. HLA sub-analyses involved small numbers of individuals, so any influence of HLA type on TCRB rearrangement remained unresolved. Because cDNA was sequenced instead of genomic DNA, activated cells with high expression could be over-represented, although the groups did not differ in activation or CD3 levels.

A few counts support this clone. No antigen is known for it. Base qualities are not at hand, and no much larger clone is one base apart. The entire isolated RNA was reverse transcribed using the High Capacity cDNA Reverse Transcription Kit, and thus expressed TCRB transcripts were sequenced. Deep immunoSEQ sequencing was applied to naive, central memory and regulatory T cell samples, giving an average of roughly 3.5 million total reads per sample. Sorted cells were lysed in RLT buffer and RNA was extracted with DNase-treated RNeasy Micro or Mini kits, depending on cell number. Each cell subset was processed on its own to prevent cross-contamination, while patient and healthy donor samples were processed together. The immunoSEQ multiplex PCR was used to amplify TCRB sequences from cDNA, generating 87-bp fragments that spanned the CDR3 region. Sequencing of the amplicons was done on the Illumina HiSeq platform. The authors' analysis ran thus. PCR bias was corrected computationally using synthetic template baselines, and reads within Hamming distance 2 were collapsed, with unmergeable singletons discarded. Reads were aligned against IMGT so that V, D and J genes, CDR3 length and insertions or deletions at six rearrangement sites could be assigned. Clonotype counts were normalized to sorted cell number within each subset before computing true diversity and Gini coefficients with the tcR R package. Repertoire sharing was quantified using the overlap coefficient calculated on TCRB nucleotide sequences. Out-of-frame TCRB sequences from naive cells were analyzed as a proxy for the pre-selection repertoire. TCRdb's version of the immuneACCESS table is confined to in-frame rearrangements and falls short of the full clone set. An unresolved V gene accounts for under half of the shortfall where checked; the remainder is of unknown origin. That table furnishes V, J and clone size, whereas the DNA furnished D and trimming. Recorded for this sample are 350,000 or so clones; 15% to 20% of them occurred a single time. 0.035% to 0.05% of the sample is in the top ten clones.

Each donor gave one peripheral blood draw, averaging approximately 0.12 L, which was collected into heparinised tubes. Naive, central memory, regulatory and stem cell-like memory CD4+ T cells were sorted on a BD FACSAria II using a panel including CD45RO, CCR7, CD25, CD127, CD95 and CD27. All sorted populations exceeded 95% purity. PBMCs were separated immediately by Lymphoprep density gradient centrifugation and were stained directly, without being cultured. So that batch effects would be minimized, each experiment stained and sorted samples in pairs, pairing one healthy donor with one patient. From the cysteine through the phenylalanine, the CDR3 covers 12 amino acids. The read is trimmed to its CDR3 DNA, 36 bases read in frame from base 1. The V end loses 6 bases and the J end loses 10 bases, and a stretch of 10 bases separates them. The CDR1 and CDR2 encoded by the germline V gene are LGHNA and YNFKEQ.

The receptor's source is a woman between 18 and 29 years old in good health. The sample consisted of naive CD4+ T cells from blood. In the paper's terms, the cell subset or site label means: true naive CD4+ T cells. The chain is made from TRBV4-2 and TRBJ1-6; the D gene remains uncertain. The sequenced DNA is TGTGCCAGCAGGACTTCGCGGTCACCCCTCCACTTT. This encodes CASRTSRSPLHF.